These 18 T cell receptor beta chains originate from one sample sequenced in a study of T cells and copy number aberrations in small-cell lung cancer. The table came from immunoSEQ multiplex PCR; TCRdb's copy has only in-frame clones and leaves some out. The sample lists approximately 6,600 clones, approximately 76% occurring once. Sequencing input: normal tissue next to the tumor. The origin of the receptors is a woman in her 70s with small cell lung cancer. Some clones in this sample may be carry-over from other donors' samples.

This chain joins TRBV6-1 and TRBJ1-1; D unresolved. V lost 6 bases and J lost 1, with 9 bases in between. This CDR3 has 13 residues. Germline assignment: CDR1 MNHNS and CDR2 SASEGT. CDR3 loop: CASRITENTEAFF. CDR3 in DNA: TGTGCCAGCAGGATAACAGAGAACACTGAAGCTTTCTTT.

The gene calls are TRBV10-3 and TRBJ1-1, with TRBD1 identical over 7 bases. Germline CDR1 and CDR2: ENHRY and SYGVKD. The CDR3 has 15 residues. The V gene end was trimmed by 6 bases and the J gene end by 1 base; junction bases not matched to a gene: 8. The CDR3 here is CAISIEQGRNTEAFF. The CDR3 DNA sequence: TGTGCCATCAGCATAGAACAGGGGCGGAACACTGAAGCTTTCTTT.

V gene TRBV7-9 combines with J gene TRBJ2-1, with D perhaps matching TRBD2 (5 bases). Trimming took off 0 bases at V and 10 bases at J, with 10 bases between the two ends. The germline gives CDR1 SEHNR, CDR2 FQNEAQ (reference sequence). The CDR3 is 13 amino acids. The CDR3 sequence is CASSLAVGREQFF. The DNA of the CDR3 is TGTGCCAGCAGCTTAGCCGTGGGGAGAGAGCAGTTCTTC.

This chain connects TRBV19 to TRBJ2-1; D perhaps matches TRBD1 (6 bases). Germline V gives CDR1 LNHDA, CDR2 SQIVND (reference sequence). The CDR3 runs to 11 residues. V gave up 6 bases and J gave up 7 bases, with 7 bases separating them. The CDR3 sequence is CASRTGNEQFF. The CDR3 DNA sequence: TGTGCCAGTAGAACAGGGAATGAGCAGTTCTTC.

This clone was seen a handful of times. The chain uses TRBV21-1 and TRBJ2-7; the DNA was not compared with TRBD1, the D call given in the table. TRBV21-1 is marked as a pseudogene. The CDR3 runs to 13 residues. The CDR3 sequence: CASRGTAHYEQYF. The CDR3 bases are TGTGCCAGCAGAGGGACAGCCCACTACGAGCAGTACTTC.

By sample share, this clone is medium-sized. The chain links TRBV5-4 to TRBJ2-5; possibly TRBD2 for D (5 bases). The CDR3 contains 14 residues. Germline V gene lookup returns CDR1 SGHNT and CDR2 YYREEE (reference sequence). Deletions cut 1 base from V and 5 bases from J, with 12 bases between. The CDR3 DNA sequence: TGTGCCAGCAGCTTGACCAAGCGGACCGAGACCCAGTACTTC. Its protein is CASSLTKRTETQYF. The complete variable domain, with remaining parts taken from reference TRBV5-4 and TRBJ2-5, reads ETGVTQSPTHLIKTRGQQVTLRCSSQSGHNTVSWYQQALGQGPQFIFQYYREEENGRGNFPPRFSGLQFPNYSSELNVNALELDDSALYLCASSLTKRTETQYFGPGTRLLVL.

The genes are TRBV7-2 and TRBJ2-1, with 12 nucleotides matching TRBD2. CDR1 SGHTA and CDR2 FQGNSA come from the germline V gene. V trimming: 0 bases; J trimming: 7 bases; junction bases outside the gene matches: 4. This CDR3 comprises 16 residues. Here the CDR3 reads CASSLAGTSGLNEQFF. CDR3 in DNA: TGTGCCAGCAGCTTAGCGGGGACTAGCGGGTTGAATGAGCAGTTCTTC.

This sequence joins TRBV5-4 and TRBJ1-1, with D possibly being TRBD1 (5 bases). The V gene lost 6 bases and the J gene lost 3 bases, with 15 bases spanning the gap. Germline assignment: CDR1 SGHNT and CDR2 YYREEE (reference sequence). The CDR3 loop spans 14 amino acids. The CDR3, as DNA: TGTGCCAGCAAGAATCAGGGAGGTGACACTGAAGCTTTCTTT. Protein: CASKNQGGDTEAFF.

The V and J genes are TRBV7-3 and TRBJ2-1, with a possible D match to TRBD1 (6 bases). There are 15 residues in the CDR3. Germline CDR1 is SGHTA and CDR2 is FQGTGA. V was clipped by 0 bases and J by 5 bases, with 11 bases between them. The CDR3 reads CASSLTGGVNNEQFF. CDR3 bases: TGTGCCAGCAGCTTAACAGGGGGAGTGAACAATGAGCAGTTCTTC.

The chain links TRBV5-1 to TRBJ1-2, with TRBD1 matching over 7 bases. This CDR3 region has 14 residues. Germline CDR1 SGHRS, CDR2 YFSETQ. V lost 0 bases, J lost 1 base, and 0 bases stayed unmatched. The CDR3 sequence is CASSLDRGNYGYTF. The CDR3 DNA reads as TGCGCCAGCAGCTTGGACAGGGGTAACTATGGCTACACCTTC.

This chain uses TRBV5-1 with TRBJ2-5; D possibly corresponds to TRBD2 (5 bases). Germline CDR1 reads SGHRS; CDR2 reads YFSETQ. V was clipped by 2 bases and J by 3 bases, with 8 bases between them. CDR3 length: 13 amino acids. CDR3 residues: CASSFRAEETQYF. In DNA, the CDR3 is TGCGCCAGCAGCTTTAGAGCGGAAGAGACCCAGTACTTC. The full variable domain, rest sourced from reference TRBV5-1 and TRBJ2-5, is KAGVTQTPRYLIKTRGQQVTLSCSPISGHRSVSWYQQTPGQGLQFLFEYFSETQRNKGNFPGRFSGRQFSNSRSEMNVSTLELGDSALYLCASSFRAEETQYFGPGTRLLVL.

Remarks on this clone: A read error may account for a junction end that differs from germline. V usage is TRBV29-1 and J usage is TRBJ2-5; D unresolved. The CDR3 runs 14 residues. The germline V gene encodes CDR1 SQVTM and CDR2 ANQGSEA. The CDR3 DNA reads TGCAGCGTCGAAGGTTGGGCCCACCGGGAGACCCAGTACTTC. Translated: CSVEGWAHRETQYF. The complete variable domain, with remaining parts taken from reference TRBV29-1 and TRBJ2-5, reads SAVISQKPSRDICQRGTSLTIQCQVDSQVTMMFWYRQQPGQSLTLIATANQGSEATYESGFVIDKFPISRPNLTFSTLTVSNMSPEDSSIYLCSVEGWAHRETQYFGPGTRLLVL.

The V and J genes are TRBV28 and TRBJ2-7; D is unclear. Germline loops: CDR1 MDHEN, CDR2 SYDVKM. The CDR3 runs to 13 residues. V lost 3 bases and J lost 0, with 6 bases in between. CDR3 nucleotide sequence: TGTGCCAGCAGTTTCTCTTACTCCTACGAGCAGTACTTC. Translated: CASSFSYSYEQYF.

This chain links TRBV7-6 with TRBJ2-1; 8 nucleotides match TRBD2. V lost 6 bases, J lost 7 bases, and 11 bases stayed unmatched. Germline V CDR1 and CDR2: SGHVS, FNYEAQ. This CDR3 is built from 15 residues. CDR3 nucleotides: TGTGCCAGCAGTAGTCCGGGACTAGGGCGGAATGAGCAGTTCTTC. It is translated as CASSSPGLGRNEQFF.

This clone has only a few counts. The chain combines TRBV27 with TRBJ1-1; 10 positions match TRBD1. The CDR3 spans 14 residues. Germline V gene data show CDR1 as MNHEY and CDR2 as SMNVEV (reference sequence). J was trimmed by 1 base and V by 9 bases; bases with no gene match: 5. The CDR3 DNA is TGTGCCAGTGGGGGGGACAGGGGGAACACTGAAGCTTTCTTT. It encodes CASGGDRGNTEAFF.

This clone showed up just a few times. The genes are TRBV2 and TRBJ2-5; 11 nucleotides align to TRBD1. The junction had 7 bases not matched to a gene; V was cut back by 8 bases and J by 5 bases. From germline, CDR1 is SNHLY and CDR2 FYNNEI. CDR3 size: 14 residues. The DNA of the CDR3 is TGTGCCAGCGGCGGACAGGGGGCATGGGAGACCCAGTACTTC. Translated: CASGGQGAWETQYF.

The chain joins TRBV9 to TRBJ2-1; 8 positions match TRBD1. The junction had 5 bases not matched to a gene; V was cut back by 4 bases and J by 5 bases. CDR3 length: 14 amino acids. The germline V gene encodes CDR1 SGDLS and CDR2 YYNGEE. CDR3 sequence reads: CASSPRGQDNEQFF. CDR3 sequence (DNA): TGTGCCAGCAGCCCGAGGGGACAGGACAATGAGCAGTTCTTC.

The V call is TRBV9, the J call TRBJ2-7; 10 bases are a match to TRBD2. Germline V lookup: CDR1 SGDLS, CDR2 YYNGEE. CDR3 size: 15 residues. V was clipped by 0 bases and J by 4 bases; unmatched bases: 4. The CDR3 sequence is CASSVAAGGGYEQYF. CDR3 DNA: TGTGCCAGCAGCGTAGCAGCGGGAGGGGGTTACGAGCAGTACTTC.